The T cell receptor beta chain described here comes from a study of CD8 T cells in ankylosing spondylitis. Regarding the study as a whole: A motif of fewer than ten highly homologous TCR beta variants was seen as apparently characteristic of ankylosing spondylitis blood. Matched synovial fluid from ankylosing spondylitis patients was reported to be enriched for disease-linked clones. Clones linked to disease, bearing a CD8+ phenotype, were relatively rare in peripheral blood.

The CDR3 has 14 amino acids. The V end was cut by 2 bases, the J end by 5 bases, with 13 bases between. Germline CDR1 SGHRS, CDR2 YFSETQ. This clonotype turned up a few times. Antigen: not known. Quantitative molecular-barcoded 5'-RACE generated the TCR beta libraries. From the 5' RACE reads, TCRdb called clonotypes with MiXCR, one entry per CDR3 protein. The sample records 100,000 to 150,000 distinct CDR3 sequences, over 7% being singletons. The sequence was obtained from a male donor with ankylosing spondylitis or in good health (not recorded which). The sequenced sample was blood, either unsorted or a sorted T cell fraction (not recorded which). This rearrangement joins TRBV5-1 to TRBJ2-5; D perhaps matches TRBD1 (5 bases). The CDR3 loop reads CASSFSSPGETQYF. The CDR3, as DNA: TGCGCCAGCAGCTTTAGCAGCCCAGGGGAGACCCAGTACTTC.